The 26 T cell receptor beta chains given below trace back to one sample, sequenced in a study of early T cells in non-severe SARS-CoV-2 infection (dated by TCRdb to the early 2020s). Preparation of the library involved 5' RACE. Instrument used: NextSeq 500. The public reads were run again by TCRdb, first through fastp at Q25 and then through MiXCR, and only productive beta chains were kept. Rows with a matching CDR3 protein are joined into one entry that keeps the most common DNA and genes. This sample has 45,000 or so distinct CDR3 sequences in its table, and about 4% of those were observed once. The ten largest account for around 2.9% of the sample. Sequencing was performed on whole blood. The receptors here all came from an adult who was a healthcare worker with PCR-confirmed SARS-CoV-2 infection or an uninfected control (not recorded which).

This chain uses TRBV27 with TRBJ1-2, with D tentatively TRBD1 (5 bases). This CDR3 is built from 14 residues. The germline V gene encodes CDR1 MNHEY and CDR2 SMNVEV (reference sequence). Deletions cut 3 bases from V and 4 bases from J, with 12 bases between. The CDR3 nucleotides are TGTGCCAGCAGTTTTGGGCAGGGTGTCTATGGCTACACCTTC. It encodes CASSFGQGVYGYTF.

Ten or more counts support this clonotype. The chain combines TRBV13 with TRBJ2-1, with 10 bases that match TRBD2. V gave up 5 bases and J gave up 1 base; unmatched junction bases: 5. This CDR3 spans 16 amino acids. Germline V lookup: CDR1 PRHDT, CDR2 FYEKMQ (reference sequence). Written as DNA, the CDR3 is TGTGCCAGCAGCCCCCCTAGCGGGAGATCCTACAATGAGCAGTTCTTC. This translates into CASSPPSGRSYNEQFF.

This clonotype has a count of ten or more. The rearrangement joins TRBV5-1 to TRBJ1-1; tentative D call: TRBD1 (5 bases). The CDR3 consists of 14 residues. Trimming cost V 4 bases and J 5 bases, with 15 bases left between them. In germline, CDR1 is SGHRS, CDR2 YFSETQ. The CDR3 DNA sequence: TGCGCCAGCAGCCCCGGGTCCGACAGAACTGAAGCTTTCTTT. Its translation: CASSPGSDRTEAFF. The full variable domain, in which reference TRBV5-1 and TRBJ1-1 provide the parts outside the CDR3, is KAGVTQTPRYLIKTRGQQVTLSCSPISGHRSVSWYQQTPGQGLQFLFEYFSETQRNKGNFPGRFSGRQFSNSRSEMNVSTLELGDSALYLCASSPGSDRTEAFFGQGTRLTVV.

This clonotype has a count of ten or more. The J gene is TRBJ2-3, the V gene TRBV20-1, with D unclear. Between the trimmed V and J ends, which lost 4 bases and 2 bases, there was a span of 16 bases. The germline V gene has CDR1 DFQATT and CDR2 SNEGSKA (reference sequence). CDR3 length: 15 amino acids. The CDR3 DNA is TGCAGTGCTACCCCATCTGAGCGACCCACAGATACGCAGTATTTT. This gives the protein CSATPSERPTDTQYF.

This clonotype was counted at least ten times. J is TRBJ1-1 and V is TRBV2; D is undetermined. The germline gives CDR1 SNHLY, CDR2 FYNNEI. V lost 7 bases and J 5 bases, leaving 17 bases between the germline ends. CDR3 size: 14 residues. The CDR3 DNA is TGTGCCAGCATAGACACCCTCGTCGGGACTGAAGCTTTCTTT. Translating it yields CASIDTLVGTEAFF. Using reference TRBV2 and TRBJ1-1 for the parts outside the CDR3, the full variable domain is EPEVTQTPSHQVTQMGQEVILRCVPISNHLYFYWYRQILGQKVEFLVSFYNNEISEKSEIFDDQFSVERPDGSNFTLKIRSTKLEDSAMYFCASIDTLVGTEAFFGQGTRLTVV.

This clonotype has ten or more counts. CDR3 region: CASSLTGRPYEQYF. The CDR3 DNA follows: TGTGCCAGCAGCTTGACGGGACGTCCCTACGAGCAGTACTTC. V and J are TRBV11-3 and TRBJ2-7, with D possibly called TRBD1 or TRBD2 (5 bases each). From germline, CDR1 is SGHNT and CDR2 YENEEA. Trimming stripped 3 bases from V and 2 bases from J, with 11 bases between. This CDR3 contains 14 residues. The full variable domain, with the rest looked up from reference TRBV11-3 and TRBJ2-7, is EAGVVQSPRYKIIEKKQPVAFWCNPISGHNTLYWYLQNLGQGPELLIRYENEEAVDDSQLPKDRFSAERLKGVDSTLKIQPAELGDSAVYLCASSLTGRPYEQYFGPGTRLTVT.

This clonotype occurred many times. This chain links TRBV29-1 with TRBJ2-7; D is possibly TRBD2 (6 bases). The germline gives CDR1 SQVTM, CDR2 ANQGSEA. Deletions cut 1 base from V and 5 bases from J, with 15 bases between. CDR3 length: 14 residues. The CDR3 protein is CSVEGRGGENEQYF. The DNA for the CDR3 is TGCAGCGTTGAAGGGAGGGGAGGTGAGAACGAGCAGTACTTC.

CDR3 protein: CASSSRTRGVRETQYF. CDR3 bases: TGTGCCAGCAGCTCTCGGACAAGGGGGGTTAGGGAGACCCAGTACTTC. The chain combines TRBV7-2 with TRBJ2-5, with D possibly being TRBD1 or TRBD2 (6 bases each). CDR1 SGHTA and CDR2 FQGNSA come from the germline V gene. V gave up 4 bases and J gave up 5 bases, with 20 bases separating them. The CDR3 length is 16 residues.

This clonotype was seen many times. The chain is built from TRBV3-1 and TRBJ2-1; D possibly uses TRBD1 or TRBD2 (6 bases each). The germline V and J ends were trimmed by 5 bases and 16 bases, with 15 bases remaining between them. Germline V gives CDR1 LGHDT, CDR2 YNNKEL (reference sequence). The CDR3 runs to 11 residues. CDR3 sequence reads: CASSSGGAIFF. The CDR3 region has the DNA TGTGCCAGCAGCTCCGGGGGCGCCATATTCTTC.

This clonotype has ten or more counts. The chain's CDR3 is CASSVTGGIAGELFF. CDR3 DNA sequence: TGTGCCAGCAGCGTGACAGGGGGCATAGCCGGGGAGCTGTTTTTT. V gene TRBV11-2 combines with J gene TRBJ2-2, with 10 bases aligning to TRBD1. Germline-derived CDR1 and CDR2 are SGHAT and FQNNGV. V gave up 5 bases and J gave up 6 bases; unmatched junction bases: 6. This CDR3 is built from 15 residues. The full variable domain, completed using reference TRBV11-2 and TRBJ2-2, is EAGVAQSPRYKIIEKRQSVAFWCNPISGHATLYWYQQILGQGPKLLIQFQNNGVVDDSQLPKDRFSAERLKGVDSTLKIQPAKLEDSAVYLCASSVTGGIAGELFFGEGSRLTVL.

This clonotype was seen many times. Germline and junction disagree at one end, which may indicate a read error. The chain carries TRBV19 and TRBJ2-1; no firm D call. The CDR3 extends over 13 amino acids. The germline V gene encodes CDR1 LNHDA and CDR2 SQIVND (reference sequence). CDR3 residues: CASRTHSYNEQFF. The CDR3 bases are TGTGCTAGTAGAACACACTCCTACAATGAGCAGTTCTTC.

This clonotype was detected ten times or more. The chain is built from TRBV6-5 and TRBJ2-7; 11 nucleotides line up with TRBD2. Germline loops: CDR1 MNHEY, CDR2 SVGAGI. The CDR3 loop spans 16 amino acids. The J segment lost 5 bases and the V segment lost 4 bases, leaving 10 bases of the junction unmatched. CDR3 nucleotides: TGTGCCAGCAGTTTTTTAGCGGGAGGGCCGAGGAACGAGCAGTACTTC. This encodes CASSFLAGGPRNEQYF.

This chain uses TRBV7-2 with TRBJ1-3; D may be TRBD1 (5 bases). This CDR3 has 16 amino acids. CDR1 and CDR2 (germline): SGHTA, FQGNSA. Trimming left V 4 bases short and J 1 base short, with 14 bases between. CDR3: CASSSQGSVSGNTIYF. The CDR3 nucleotides read TGTGCCAGCAGCTCCCAGGGTTCAGTATCTGGAAACACCATATATTTT. The complete variable domain, with remaining parts taken from reference TRBV7-2 and TRBJ1-3, reads GAGVSQSPSNKVTEKGKDVELRCDPISGHTALYWYRQSLGQGLEFLIYFQGNSAPDKSGLPSDRFSAERTGGSVSTLTIQRTQQEDSAVYLCASSSQGSVSGNTIYFGEGSWLTVV.

This clonotype was seen at least ten times. The chain joins TRBV2 to TRBJ1-5; 8 bases map to TRBD1. Per germline, CDR1 SNHLY and CDR2 FYNNEI. The CDR3 loop spans 13 amino acids. Trimming took 7 bases from V and 5 from J; bases not matched to a gene: 4. For the CDR3, the DNA is TGTGCCAGCAAGGGACAGGCGGATCAGCCCCAGCATTTT. Translation gives CASKGQADQPQHF.

This clonotype was detected many times. The chain has TRBV7-9 and TRBJ2-7; D is possibly TRBD2 (6 bases). Germline-derived CDR1 and CDR2 are SEHNR and FQNEAQ (reference sequence). The CDR3 spans 15 residues. Trimming removed 4 bases from V and 0 bases from J, with 13 bases in between. The DNA for the CDR3 is TGTGCCAGCAGCTCCGAAGGGACTCGCTCCTACGAGCAGTACTTC. It codes for CASSSEGTRSYEQYF. Combining the CDR3 with reference TRBV7-9 and TRBJ2-7 gives the whole variable domain DTGVSQNPRHKITKRGQNVTFRCDPISEHNRLYWYRQTLGQGPEFLTYFQNEAQLEKSRLLSDRFSAERPKGSFSTLEIQRTEQGDSAMYLCASSSEGTRSYEQYFGPGTRLTVT.

This chain links TRBV7-9 with TRBJ2-2; D might be TRBD1 (6 bases). Trimming left V 1 base short and J 5 bases short, with 14 bases between. CDR3 length equals 16 residues. The germline gives CDR1 SEHNR, CDR2 FQNEAQ (reference sequence). DNA of the CDR3: TGTGCCAGCAGCTTAGTATGGGACACCCGAACCGGGGAGCTGTTTTTT. It encodes CASSLVWDTRTGELFF.

The chain recombines TRBV27 with TRBJ1-1, with D maybe TRBD1 (5 bases). Germline assignment: CDR1 MNHEY and CDR2 SMNVEV (reference sequence). Trimming pared 6 bases from V and 5 bases from J, leaving 13 bases between. This CDR3 has 13 amino acids. DNA of the CDR3: TGTGCCAGCAGGGGACGGACCTTTACTGAAGCTTTCTTT. Protein: CASRGRTFTEAFF.

This clonotype has ten or more counts. V usage is TRBV29-1 and J usage is TRBJ2-7, with 9 bases matching TRBD2. V gave up 4 bases and J gave up 6 bases; unmatched junction bases: 7. Germline CDR1 and CDR2: SQVTM and ANQGSEA. The CDR3 covers 13 residues. CDR3 coding DNA: TGCAGCGTTGGCTATGCTAGCGGGATCGAGCAGTACTTC. This sequence encodes CSVGYASGIEQYF.

This clonotype was observed many times. This rearrangement joins TRBV15 to TRBJ2-3; no clear D gene. Germline CDR1 and CDR2: LNHNV and YYDKDF (reference sequence). The CDR3 contains 15 residues. Trimming took 0 bases from V and 10 from J, leaving 17 bases between them. CDR3 nucleotide sequence: TGTGCCACCAGCAGAGATAGGGCAGCCTACGAAGCGCAGTATTTT. Amino acids: CATSRDRAAYEAQYF. The whole variable domain, remainder taken from reference TRBV15 and TRBJ2-3, is DAMVIQNPRYQVTQFGKPVTLSCSQTLNHNVMYWYQQKSSQAPKLLFHYYDKDFNNEADTPDNFQSRRPNTSFCFLDIRSPGLGDTAMYLCATSRDRAAYEAQYFGPGTRLTVL.

This clonotype was recorded at least ten times. J is TRBJ2-1 and V is TRBV10-1; D uncertain. Germline assignment: CDR1 WNHNN and CDR2 SYGVQD (reference sequence). Trimming pared 0 bases from V and 4 bases from J, leaving 7 bases between. The CDR3 is 14 amino acids. The CDR3 sequence is CASSESRPYNEQFF. DNA for the CDR3: TGCGCCAGCAGTGAGTCGCGGCCGTACAATGAGCAGTTCTTC.

In this sample, this clonotype turned up a few times. The chain couples TRBV19 to TRBJ2-7; TRBD2 aligns across 13 bases. CDR3 length equals 15 residues. In germline, CDR1 is LNHDA, CDR2 SQIVND (reference sequence). Trimming cost V 3 bases and J 2 bases; bases outside gene matches: 1. The chain's CDR3 is CASSITSGRAYEQYF. Here the CDR3 DNA reads TGTGCCAGTAGTATCACTAGCGGGAGGGCCTACGAGCAGTACTTC.

This clonotype has ten or more counts. The chain has TRBV20-1 and TRBJ1-1, with D uncertain. There are 16 residues in the CDR3. V was shortened by 0 bases and J by 0 bases, with 14 bases between the two germline ends. CDR1 is DFQATT, CDR2 SNEGSKA, per germline (reference sequence). Here the CDR3 reads CSARDLRTPMNTEAFF. The CDR3 DNA reads as TGCAGTGCTAGAGATTTGAGGACGCCGATGAACACTGAAGCTTTCTTT.

This clonotype was detected ten times or more. The V call is TRBV2, the J call TRBJ2-2; no clear D. V shed 6 bases and J shed 3 bases, with 14 bases lying between them. The V gene's germline CDR1 is SNHLY and CDR2 FYNNEI. CDR3 length: 15 amino acids. CDR3 sequence reads: CASRSMALDTGELFF. CDR3 nucleotides: TGTGCCAGCAGGTCAATGGCGCTTGACACCGGGGAGCTGTTTTTT.

In its sample, this clonotype was seen many times. V and J are TRBV9 and TRBJ2-2; 12 bases align to TRBD2. J was trimmed by 8 bases and V by 4 bases; bases with no gene match: 12. This CDR3 has 17 amino acids. In germline, CDR1 is SGDLS, CDR2 YYNGEE. CDR3 sequence: CASSFRTSGDPSGELFF. For the CDR3, the DNA is TGTGCCAGCAGCTTCCGGACTAGCGGGGATCCTAGTGGGGAGCTGTTTTTT.

This clonotype appeared many times. This chain joins TRBV4-1 and TRBJ1-2; D might be TRBD1 (5 bases). This CDR3 has 16 amino acids. Germline CDR1 and CDR2: MGHRA and YSYEKL. V lost 0 bases and J lost 9, with 20 bases in between. Written as DNA, the CDR3 is TGCGCCAGCAGCCAAGATGTACAGGCCGATAGTTCTAGCTACACCTTC. It is translated as CASSQDVQADSSSYTF.

This sequence joins TRBV12-3 or TRBV12-4 and TRBJ2-7, with 8 positions matching TRBD1. CDR3 length: 16 amino acids. V trimming: 4 bases; J trimming: 3 bases; junction bases outside the gene matches: 11. CDR3 DNA: TGTGCCAGCAGTTCGGGTGTCGGGACAGGACTCTACGAGCAGTACTTC. This sequence encodes CASSSGVGTGLYEQYF.